This T cell receptor (beta chain) was recorded in a study of T-cell memory formation after mild COVID-19. V gave up 3 bases and J gave up 4 bases, with 4 bases separating them. Germline values: CDR1 SGHAT, CDR2 FQNNGV. The CDR3 consists of 11 residues. TCRdb processed the 5' RACE reads anew with MiXCR; each CDR3 protein has one entry. The repertoire includes 140,000 or so distinct CDR3 sequences, about 5.7% of them detected once, and just over 2% sits in the top ten. Only a few counts were recorded for this clonotype. Sequencing was carried out using PBMCs or a T cell subset sorted from them (not recorded which). The clonotype originates from an adult woman who had mild COVID-19 (a few samples of this study predate the infection). Cell type and time point are not known. The V and J genes are TRBV11-2 and TRBJ2-7; D unresolved. The CDR3 is CASSFRYEQYF. CDR3 bases: TGTGCCAGCAGCTTTCGGTACGAGCAGTACTTC.